This passage covers 6 T cell receptor beta chains from one sample sequenced in a study of T-cell memory formation after mild COVID-19. From the 5' RACE reads, TCRdb called clonotypes with MiXCR, one entry per CDR3 protein. The sample shows some 100,000 distinct CDR3 sequences, roughly 10% of them seen only once. The source material was PBMCs or a T cell subset sorted from them (not recorded which). These receptors originate from a man younger than 35 who had mild COVID-19 (a few samples of this study predate the infection). Cell type and time point are not known.

This clonotype has a count of ten or more. V usage is TRBV4-2 and J usage is TRBJ1-5, with D perhaps matching TRBD1 (6 bases). Germline V gene data show CDR1 as LGHNA and CDR2 as YNFKEQ. V was trimmed by 0 bases and J by 5 bases, leaving 11 bases between them. The CDR3 totals 15 residues. CDR3 sequence reads: CASSQDLGQHQPQHF. The CDR3 nucleotides read TGTGCCAGCAGCCAAGATCTTGGACAGCATCAGCCCCAGCATTTT.

This clonotype was seen many times. The chain has TRBV12-3 or TRBV12-4 and TRBJ2-1, with TRBD1 matching 7 bases. V lost 4 bases to trimming and J lost 3 bases; unmatched junction nucleotides: 6. The CDR3 has 15 amino acids. CDR3 region: CASSSLQGIYNEQFF. The CDR3, as DNA: TGTGCCAGCAGTTCCCTACAGGGGATCTACAATGAGCAGTTCTTC.

The chain uses TRBV4-3 and TRBJ1-5, with D uncertain. Germline lookup yields CDR1 LGHNA and CDR2 YSLEER. The CDR3 extends over 15 amino acids. The V end lost 0 bases, the J end lost 5 bases, and 11 bases lay between the germline ends. The CDR3 region has the DNA TGCGCCAGCAGCCAAGATCTAATGGGGTATCAGCCCCAGCATTTT. Its translation: CASSQDLMGYQPQHF.

The chain carries TRBV7-3 and TRBJ2-1, with D perhaps matching TRBD1 (5 bases). Germline V CDR1 and CDR2: SGHTA, FQGTGA. The CDR3 has 13 residues. The V gene lost 3 bases and the J gene lost 8 bases, with 11 bases spanning the gap. The CDR3: CASSFDVRDEQFF. CDR3 coding DNA: TGTGCCAGCAGCTTCGACGTCAGGGATGAGCAGTTCTTC.

The V and J genes are TRBV6-2 or TRBV6-3 and TRBJ2-7; D remains ambiguous. Germline assignment: CDR1 MNHEY and CDR2 SVGEGT. Trimming took 6 bases from V and 4 from J, leaving 10 bases between them. The CDR3 sequence is 12 residues long. DNA for the CDR3: TGTGCCAGCAGCCTTGGCCTTTACGAGCAGTACTTC. Amino acids: CASSLGLYEQYF.

This clonotype was seen only a few times. The V call is TRBV7-6, the J call TRBJ2-7; the match to TRBD1 covers 9 bases. The V and J ends lost 5 bases and 3 bases, in that order; junction bases with no gene match: 8. The CDR3 has 15 residues. CDR1 and CDR2 from the germline V gene are SGHVS and FNYEAQ. Here the CDR3 reads CASSPGTGSGYEQYF. DNA for the CDR3: TGTGCCAGCAGCCCAGGGACAGGGTCTGGCTACGAGCAGTACTTC. Combining the CDR3 with reference TRBV7-6 and TRBJ2-7 gives the whole variable domain GAGVSQSPRYKVTKRGQDVALRCDPISGHVSLYWYRQALGQGPEFLTYFNYEAQQDKSGLPNDRFSAERPEGSISTLTIQRTEQRDSAMYRCASSPGTGSGYEQYFGPGTRLTVT.